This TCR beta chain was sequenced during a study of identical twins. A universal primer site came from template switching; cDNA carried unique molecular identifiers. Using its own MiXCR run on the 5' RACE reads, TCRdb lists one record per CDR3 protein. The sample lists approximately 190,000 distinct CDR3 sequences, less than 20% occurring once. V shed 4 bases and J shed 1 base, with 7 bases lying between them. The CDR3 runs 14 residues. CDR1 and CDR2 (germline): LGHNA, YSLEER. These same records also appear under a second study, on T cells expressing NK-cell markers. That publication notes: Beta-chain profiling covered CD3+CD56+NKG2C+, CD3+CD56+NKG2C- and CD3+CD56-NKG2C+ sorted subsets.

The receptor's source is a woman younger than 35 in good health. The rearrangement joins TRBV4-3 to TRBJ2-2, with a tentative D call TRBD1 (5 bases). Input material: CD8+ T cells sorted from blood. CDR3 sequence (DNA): TGCGCCAGCAGCCGTAGGGGGAACACCGGGGAGCTGTTTTTT. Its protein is CASSRRGNTGELFF.